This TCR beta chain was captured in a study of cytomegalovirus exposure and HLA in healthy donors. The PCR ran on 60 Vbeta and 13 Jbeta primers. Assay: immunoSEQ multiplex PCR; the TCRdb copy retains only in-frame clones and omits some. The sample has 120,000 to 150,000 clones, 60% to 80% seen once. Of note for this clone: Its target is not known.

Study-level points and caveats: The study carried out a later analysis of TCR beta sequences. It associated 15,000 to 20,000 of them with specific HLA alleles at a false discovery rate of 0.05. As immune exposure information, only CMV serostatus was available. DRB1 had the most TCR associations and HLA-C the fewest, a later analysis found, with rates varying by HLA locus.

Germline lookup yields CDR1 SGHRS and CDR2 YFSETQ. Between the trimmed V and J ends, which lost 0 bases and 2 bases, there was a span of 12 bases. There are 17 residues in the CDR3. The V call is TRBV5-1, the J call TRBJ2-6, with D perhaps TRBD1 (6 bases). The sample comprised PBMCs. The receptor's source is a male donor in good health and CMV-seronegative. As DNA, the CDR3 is TGCGCCAGCAGCTTGGTTGCAGGGGTCGCTGGGGCCAACGTCCTGACTTTC. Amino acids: CASSLVAGVAGANVLTF.